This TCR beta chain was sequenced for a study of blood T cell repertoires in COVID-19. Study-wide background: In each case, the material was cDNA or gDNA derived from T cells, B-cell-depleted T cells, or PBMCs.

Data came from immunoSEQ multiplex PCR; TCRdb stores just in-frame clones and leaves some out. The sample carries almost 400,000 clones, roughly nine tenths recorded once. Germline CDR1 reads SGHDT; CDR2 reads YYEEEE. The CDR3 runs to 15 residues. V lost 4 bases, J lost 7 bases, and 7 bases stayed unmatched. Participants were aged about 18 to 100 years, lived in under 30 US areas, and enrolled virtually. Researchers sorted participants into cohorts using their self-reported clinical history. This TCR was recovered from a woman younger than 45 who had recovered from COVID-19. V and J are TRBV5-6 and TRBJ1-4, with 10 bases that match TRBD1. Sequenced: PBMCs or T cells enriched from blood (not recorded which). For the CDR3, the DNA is TGTGCCAGCAGCCCACCGACAGGGGGCGTTGAAAAACTGTTTTTT. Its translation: CASSPPTGGVEKLFF.